This T cell receptor (beta chain) was documented in a study of T cells in localized non-small cell lung cancer. Points from the study as a whole: Highest T cell clonality was seen in uninvolved adjacent lung, surpassing that measured in tumor. Adjacent lung had a median 57 of the 100 largest tumor clones.

Clones were sequenced by immunoSEQ multiplex PCR, and TCRdb holds only the in-frame ones, with some missing. The table records 70,000 to 80,000 clones, around 90% of them present only once. The CDR3 contains 15 residues. With 2 bases clipped from V and 1 base from J, the junction kept 2 bases outside the gene matches. Germline V gives CDR1 KGHSH, CDR2 LQKENI. On this clone: As yet, its antigen is unknown.

This receptor was obtained from a woman aged 35 to 70 with stage I squamous cell lung carcinoma. The material was peripheral blood, obtained before any cancer treatment. This chain uses TRBV18 with TRBJ1-3, with 7 positions matching TRBD1. The CDR3 DNA is TGTGCCAGCTCACCAAGGGACAGTTCTGGAAACACCATATATTTT. It yields the protein CASSPRDSSGNTIYF.